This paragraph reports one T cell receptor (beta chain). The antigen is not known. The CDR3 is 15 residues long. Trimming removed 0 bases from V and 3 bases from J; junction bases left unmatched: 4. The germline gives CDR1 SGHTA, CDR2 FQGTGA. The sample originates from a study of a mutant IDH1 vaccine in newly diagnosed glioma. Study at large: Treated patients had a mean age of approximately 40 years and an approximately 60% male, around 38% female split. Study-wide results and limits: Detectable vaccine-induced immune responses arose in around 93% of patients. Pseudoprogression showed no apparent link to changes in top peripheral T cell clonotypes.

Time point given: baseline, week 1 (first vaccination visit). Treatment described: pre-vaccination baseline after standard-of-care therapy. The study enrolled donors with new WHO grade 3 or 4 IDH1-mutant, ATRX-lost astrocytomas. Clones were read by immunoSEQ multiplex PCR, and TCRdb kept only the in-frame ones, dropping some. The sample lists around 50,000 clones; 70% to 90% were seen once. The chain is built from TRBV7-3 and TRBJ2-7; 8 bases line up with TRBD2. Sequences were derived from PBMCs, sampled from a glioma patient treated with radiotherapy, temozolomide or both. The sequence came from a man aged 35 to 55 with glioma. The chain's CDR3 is CASSLTASGGYEQYF. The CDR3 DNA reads TGTGCCAGCAGCTTAACGGCGAGCGGGGGCTACGAGCAGTACTTC.